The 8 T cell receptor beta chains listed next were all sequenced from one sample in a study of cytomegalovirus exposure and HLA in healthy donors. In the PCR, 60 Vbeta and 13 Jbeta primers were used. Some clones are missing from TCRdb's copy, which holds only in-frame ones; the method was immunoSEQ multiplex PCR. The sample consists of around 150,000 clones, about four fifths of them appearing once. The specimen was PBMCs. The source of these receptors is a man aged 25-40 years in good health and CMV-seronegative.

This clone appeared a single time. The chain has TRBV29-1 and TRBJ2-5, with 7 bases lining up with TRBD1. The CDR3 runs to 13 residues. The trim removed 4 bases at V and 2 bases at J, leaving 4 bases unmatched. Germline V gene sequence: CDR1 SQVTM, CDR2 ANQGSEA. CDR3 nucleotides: TGCAGCGTTGCAGGGGGTCTACAAGAGACCCAGTACTTC. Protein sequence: CSVAGGLQETQYF.

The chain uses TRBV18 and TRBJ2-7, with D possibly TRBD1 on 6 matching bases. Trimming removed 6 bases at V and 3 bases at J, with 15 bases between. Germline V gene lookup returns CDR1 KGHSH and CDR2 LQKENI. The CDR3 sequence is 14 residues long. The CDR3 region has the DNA TGTGCCAGCTCGGAACAGGGTGCCGGCTACGAGCAGTACTTC. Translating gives CASSEQGAGYEQYF.

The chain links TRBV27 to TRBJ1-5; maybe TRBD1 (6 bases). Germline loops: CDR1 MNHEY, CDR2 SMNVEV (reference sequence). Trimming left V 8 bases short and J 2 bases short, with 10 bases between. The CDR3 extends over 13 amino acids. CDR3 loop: CASQGPGNQPQHF. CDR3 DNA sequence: TGTGCCAGCCAGGGGCCGGGCAATCAGCCCCAGCATTTT.

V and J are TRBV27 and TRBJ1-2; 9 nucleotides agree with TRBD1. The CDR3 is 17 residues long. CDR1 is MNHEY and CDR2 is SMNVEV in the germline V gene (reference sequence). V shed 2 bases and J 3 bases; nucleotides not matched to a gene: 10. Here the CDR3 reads CASSLTGQGGFDYGYTF. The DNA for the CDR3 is TGTGCCAGCAGTTTAACGGGACAGGGAGGTTTTGACTATGGCTACACCTTC.

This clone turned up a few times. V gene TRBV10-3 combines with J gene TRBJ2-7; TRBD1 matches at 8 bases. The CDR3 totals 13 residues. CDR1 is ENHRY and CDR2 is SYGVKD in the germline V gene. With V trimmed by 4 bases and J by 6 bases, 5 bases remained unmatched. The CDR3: CAISVDRVGEQYF. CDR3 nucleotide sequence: TGTGCCATCAGTGTGGACAGGGTCGGCGAGCAGTACTTC.

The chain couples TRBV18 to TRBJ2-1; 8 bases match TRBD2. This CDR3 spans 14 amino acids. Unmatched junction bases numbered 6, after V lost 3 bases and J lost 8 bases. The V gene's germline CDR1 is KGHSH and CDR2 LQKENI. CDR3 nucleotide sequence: TGTGCCAGCTCACCCCCCGGGACTAGGGATGAGCAGTTCTTC. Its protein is CASSPPGTRDEQFF. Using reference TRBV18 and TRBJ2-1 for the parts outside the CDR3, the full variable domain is NAGVMQNPRHLVRRRGQEARLRCSPMKGHSHVYWYRQLPEEGLKFMVYLQKENIIDESGMPKERFSAEFPKEGPSILRIQQVVRGDSAAYFCASSPPGTRDEQFFGPGTRLTVL.

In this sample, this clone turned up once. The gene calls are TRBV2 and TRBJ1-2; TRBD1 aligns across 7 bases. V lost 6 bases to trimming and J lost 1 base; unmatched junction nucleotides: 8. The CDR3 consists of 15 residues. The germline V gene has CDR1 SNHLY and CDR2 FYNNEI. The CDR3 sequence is CASSLNRGDNYGYTF. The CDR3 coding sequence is TGTGCCAGCAGCCTAAACAGGGGAGATAACTATGGCTACACCTTC.

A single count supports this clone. CDR3 DNA sequence: TGCGCCAGCAGCCTACGGGAGGCAGACGAGCAGTACTTC. The encoded protein is CASSLREADEQYF. This chain connects TRBV5-1 to TRBJ2-7, with 7 bases lining up with TRBD2. Germline assignment: CDR1 SGHRS and CDR2 YFSETQ. Germline trimming cut 4 bases from V and 5 bases from J; bases unmatched to any gene: 6. The CDR3 length is 13 residues.